This TCR beta chain was sequenced for a study of T cells in localized non-small cell lung cancer. Libraries were prepared by immunoSEQ multiplex PCR; TCRdb keeps only in-frame clonotypes and omits some of them. This sample has roughly 39,000 clones; 70% to 80% occur once, and the top ten carry 30% to 40%. Regarding the study as a whole: Clonality peaked in uninvolved adjacent lung rather than tumor. Increased T cell density in blood showed an association with longer overall survival. In adjacent lung appeared a median around 60 of the top 100 tumor clones.

Only a few counts were recorded for this clone. Its antigen is undetermined. The CDR3 sequence is 15 residues long. The germline gives CDR1 LNHDA, CDR2 SQIVND (reference sequence). V dropped 5 bases and J dropped 1 base, with 13 bases sitting between them. The receptor's source is a woman aged 35-70 years with stage II squamous cell lung carcinoma. V is TRBV19 and J is TRBJ2-3, with D maybe TRBD1 (5 bases). This specimen was PBMCs, taken before any cancer treatment. CDR3 in DNA: TGTGCCAGTAGTCCCGTACAGGCGGGCACAGATACGCAGTATTTT. Its translation: CASSPVQAGTDTQYF. The entire variable domain, with the rest obtained from reference TRBV19 and TRBJ2-3, is as follows: DGGITQSPKYLFRKEGQNVTLSCEQNLNHDAMYWYRQDPGQGLRLIYYSQIVNDFQKGDIAEGYSVSREKKESFPLTVTSAQKNPTAFYLCASSPVQAGTDTQYFGPGTRLTVL.